The TCR beta chain described here comes from a study of cytotoxic CD8 clonotypes in ibrutinib-treated CLL. For the study at large: The cohort had over nine relapsed/refractory and some 16 treatment-naive patients, 17 IGHV unmutated. Once patients had received a median 12 months of treatment, range 6 to 36, response samples were obtained. Sequencing produced an average of around 260,000 productive templates and 94,082 productive rearrangements per sample.

Sequencing used immunoSEQ multiplex PCR; TCRdb keeps in-frame clones, though not all of them. The data show over 200,000 clones, about four fifths seen once. As regards this clone: The antigen is unknown.

Findings and caveats of the study: Treatment left the uncommon public clonotypes either contracted or stable in frequency.

The CDR3 loop spans 14 amino acids. With V trimmed by 4 bases and J by 8 bases, 6 bases remained unmatched. The V gene's germline CDR1 is SGHDT and CDR2 YYEEEE. Material: PBMCs, obtained after 12 months of ibrutinib treatment. The chain uses TRBV5-6 and TRBJ1-2, with 12 nucleotides matching TRBD1. This clonotype was obtained from a human donor with chronic lymphocytic leukemia. The CDR3 sequence is CASSIGTGGSGYTF. DNA for the CDR3: TGTGCCAGCAGCATCGGGACAGGGGGCTCCGGCTACACCTTC.